Presented here are 9 T cell receptor beta chains from one specimen sequenced in a study of T-cell reconstitution after alpha-beta-depleted transplantation in children. Unique molecular identifiers tagged the TCRbeta library. TCRdb analysed the PCR reads with MiXCR anew, one entry per CDR3 protein. The table shows more than 3,000 distinct CDR3 sequences, with 22% occurring only once. Sample: PBMCs, mostly from graft donor cells, taken 60 days after TCRalphabeta/CD19-depleted stem cell transplant. These receptors were obtained from a male patient between 2 and 10 years old who had a stem cell transplant for acute lymphoblastic leukemia, so the T cells may come from the graft donor.

The chain joins TRBV5-5 to TRBJ2-1; TRBD2 agrees at 11 bases. This CDR3 has 15 amino acids. Germline V lookup: CDR1 SGHKS, CDR2 YYEKEE (reference sequence). CDR3 sequence reads: CVSRELAGGYNEQFF. The CDR3 DNA reads TGTGTCTCCAGGGAGCTAGCGGGAGGCTACAATGAGCAGTTCTTC.

This clonotype was seen ten or more times. This sequence joins TRBV4-1 and TRBJ2-1; tentatively, D is TRBD2 (5 bases). This CDR3 is 15 amino acids long. Germline CDR1 is MGHRA and CDR2 is YSYEKL. The ends were cut back, 0 bases at V and 4 bases at J, with 10 bases in the middle. The CDR3 DNA follows: TGCGCCAGCAGCCAAGATCGGGAACTTTACAATGAGCAGTTCTTC. This codes for CASSQDRELYNEQFF.

By share, this clonotype counts as medium-sized. Here the CDR3 DNA reads TGTGCCAGCACCCTCCGACAGGGAGGCGACACTGAAGCTTTCTTT. Its translation: CASTLRQGGDTEAFF. V gene TRBV12-3 or TRBV12-4 combines with J gene TRBJ1-1; 7 bases match TRBD1. Trimming removed 7 bases from V and 3 bases from J; junction bases left unmatched: 11. There are 15 residues in the CDR3.

This clonotype has ten or more counts. CDR3 DNA: TGCAGTGCTACAACCGACGCACCGGGACAGGGGGATGACACCATATATTTT. Translated: CSATTDAPGQGDDTIYF. This chain links TRBV20-1 with TRBJ1-3; 11 bases match TRBD1. This CDR3 comprises 17 residues. CDR1 is DFQATT, CDR2 SNEGSKA, per germline (reference sequence). Trimming cost V 4 bases and J 8 bases; bases outside gene matches: 16.

This clonotype was seen at least ten times. The chain links TRBV9 to TRBJ1-2; 12 bases map to TRBD1. J gave up 7 bases and V 4 bases, and 5 bases lay outside the gene matches. Germline-derived CDR1 and CDR2 are SGDLS and YYNGEE. CDR3 size: 14 residues. For the CDR3, the DNA is TGTGCCAGCAGCCCCGGGACAGGGGGCTCTGGCTACACCTTC. Its protein is CASSPGTGGSGYTF.

The V and J genes are TRBV30 and TRBJ1-1; unclear D gene. Trimming took 2 bases from V and 1 from J, leaving 5 bases between them. CDR1 is GTSNPN, CDR2 SVGIG, per germline (reference sequence). CDR3 length equals 12 residues. The CDR3 sequence is CAWSNPNTEAFF. The CDR3, as DNA: TGTGCCTGGAGTAACCCGAACACTGAAGCTTTCTTT.

V and J are TRBV7-3 and TRBJ1-5; no definite D call. CDR3 length equals 14 residues. Trimming took off 3 bases at V and 0 bases at J, with 6 bases between the two ends. CDR1 and CDR2 (germline): SGHTA, FQGTGA. DNA of the CDR3: TGTGCCAGCAGCTTGCCGTTTAGCAATCAGCCCCAGCATTTT. Translation gives CASSLPFSNQPQHF.

There are many counts of this clonotype. This chain uses TRBV3-1 with TRBJ2-7; D may match TRBD1 or TRBD2 (6 bases each). The CDR3 totals 16 residues. Germline V lookup: CDR1 LGHDT, CDR2 YNNKEL (reference sequence). V lost 3 bases and J lost 2, with 17 bases in between. The CDR3: CASSQMGWGAPYEQYF. CDR3 in DNA: TGTGCCAGCAGCCAGATGGGGTGGGGGGCCCCCTACGAGCAGTACTTC.

The sample holds many counts of this clonotype. V is TRBV7-9 and J is TRBJ2-1; tentative D call: TRBD1 (5 bases). V dropped 2 bases and J dropped 16 bases, with 15 bases sitting between them. Germline assignment: CDR1 SEHNR and CDR2 FQNEAQ (reference sequence). The CDR3 has 12 residues. The CDR3 protein is CASSLKDKGHFF. CDR3 bases: TGTGCCAGCAGCTTAAAGGACAAAGGCCATTTCTTC.